Below, 20 T cell receptor beta chains from the same sample are listed, as sequenced in a study of blood T cell repertoires in COVID-19 (dated by TCRdb to about 2020). The library was prepared using the immunoSEQ multiplex PCR assay. TCRdb took over this immuneACCESS table, retaining in-frame rearrangements with V and J assigned. Such tables are incomplete; in checked studies, under half of the missing clones stem from an unresolved V gene, and the remainder is unexplained. This sample lists under 250,000 clones; about 82% were detected once. Over 7.5% of the sample comes from the top ten. Sequencing was carried out using PBMCs or T cells enriched from blood (not recorded which). Source of these receptors: a woman between 45 and 65 years old with acute COVID-19.

The chain joins TRBV21-1 to TRBJ1-4; the table calls TRBD1, which could not be checked here. TRBV21-1 is an annotated pseudogene. The CDR3 has 16 amino acids. This CDR3 is CASSKWTGATNEKLFF. The DNA for the CDR3 is TGTGCCAGCAGCAAGTGGACAGGGGCAACTAATGAAAAACTGTTTTTT.

This chain uses TRBV7-3 with TRBJ1-2; TRBD1 matches 9 bases. Per the germline V gene, CDR1 is SGHTA and CDR2 is FQGTGA. The CDR3 is 15 residues long. V dropped 5 bases and J dropped 5; count of bases not matched to a gene: 9. For the CDR3, the DNA is TGTGCCAGCAGCAAGGGACAGGGAGCTGCTTATGGCTACACCTTC. It codes for CASSKGQGAAYGYTF.

The gene calls are TRBV6-5 and TRBJ1-5, with TRBD1 as a possible D gene (6 bases). The CDR3 contains 15 residues. The germline V gene encodes CDR1 MNHEY and CDR2 SVGAGI. V lost 2 bases to trimming and J lost 6 bases, with 14 bases between them. The CDR3 sequence is CASSYGQGLGQPQHF. The CDR3, as DNA: TGTGCCAGCAGTTACGGTCAGGGGTTGGGTCAGCCCCAGCATTTT.

This chain links TRBV5-4 with TRBJ2-5, with 9 bases matching TRBD1. Germline CDR1 reads SGHNT; CDR2 reads YYREEE (reference sequence). There are 14 residues in the CDR3. Losses at the gene ends were 6 bases for V and 5 bases for J; bases not matched to a gene: 8. The CDR3 DNA sequence: TGTGCCAGCACAGTGGGACAGGGAATTGAGACCCAGTACTTC. Translating it yields CASTVGQGIETQYF.

This clone was counted a single time. V usage is TRBV4-3 and J usage is TRBJ2-5; 9 bases fit TRBD2. Germline values: CDR1 LGHNA, CDR2 YSLEER. This CDR3 has 16 amino acids. J gave up 5 bases and V 1 base, and 8 bases lay outside the gene matches. The DNA for the CDR3 is TGCGCCAGCAGCCAAGGCGGCGGGGGGGCTCTGGAGACCCAGTACTTC. It yields the protein CASSQGGGGALETQYF.

The gene calls are TRBV30 and TRBJ1-1; D ambiguous. Per the germline V gene, CDR1 is GTSNPN and CDR2 is SVGIG (reference sequence). V shed 0 bases and J shed 2 bases, with 10 bases lying between them. The CDR3 runs 14 residues. DNA for the CDR3: TGTGCCTGGAGTGTTTGGGCCCTCAACACTGAAGCTTTCTTT. Its translation: CAWSVWALNTEAFF. The full variable domain, completed using reference TRBV30 and TRBJ1-1, is SQTIHQWPATLVQPVGSPLSLECTVEGTSNPNLYWYRQAAGRGLQLLFYSVGIGQISSEVPQNLSASRPQDRQFILSSKKLLLSDSGFYLCAWSVWALNTEAFFGQGTRLTVV.

The rearrangement links TRBV7-2 to TRBJ1-2; 7 bases align to TRBD1. Germline CDR1 SGHTA, CDR2 FQGNSA. The CDR3 totals 14 residues. V gave up 5 bases and J gave up 1 base; unmatched junction bases: 4. CDR3 coding DNA: TGTGCCAGCAGCGAGAACAGGGGTAACTATGGCTACACCTTC. Residues: CASSENRGNYGYTF.

This chain connects TRBV5-1 to TRBJ2-2, with a tentative D call TRBD1 (5 bases). The CDR3 consists of 15 residues. The germline V gene encodes CDR1 SGHRS and CDR2 YFSETQ. The V end was cut by 0 bases, the J end by 3 bases, with 9 bases between. This chain's CDR3 is CASSLVATDTGELFF. In DNA, the CDR3 is TGCGCCAGCAGCTTGGTGGCGACAGACACCGGGGAGCTGTTTTTT.

The CDR3 is CASSVTVREQYF. CDR3 coding DNA: TGCGCCAGCAGTGTGACAGTCCGCGAGCAGTACTTC. The chain uses TRBV10-2 and TRBJ2-7; D possibly corresponds to TRBD1 (5 bases). The CDR3 is 12 residues long. The V end lost 4 bases, the J end lost 6 bases, and 10 bases lay between the germline ends. Per the germline V gene, CDR1 is WSHSY and CDR2 is SAAADI.

This clone has only a few counts. This rearrangement joins TRBV6-5 to TRBJ1-6, with D possibly being TRBD1 (5 bases). Trimming shortened V by 0 bases and J by 10 bases, and 13 bases separated the two germline ends. The CDR3 consists of 15 residues. Germline CDR1 MNHEY, CDR2 SVGAGI. The DNA for the CDR3 is TGTGCCAGCAGTTACTCGGGCAGGGAAGGGTCACCCCTCCACTTT. It specifies CASSYSGREGSPLHF.

The chain carries TRBV15 and TRBJ1-5; 10 bases map to TRBD1. Germline lookup yields CDR1 LNHNV and CDR2 YYDKDF (reference sequence). The V gene end was trimmed by 3 bases and the J gene end by 4 bases; junction bases not matched to a gene: 9. This CDR3 region has 17 residues. The CDR3 sequence: CATSSRDRGMWNQPQHF. As DNA, the CDR3 is TGTGCCACCAGCAGCCGGGACAGGGGTATGTGGAATCAGCCCCAGCATTTT. Drawing the rest from reference TRBV15 and TRBJ1-5, the complete variable domain is DAMVIQNPRYQVTQFGKPVTLSCSQTLNHNVMYWYQQKSSQAPKLLFHYYDKDFNNEADTPDNFQSRRPNTSFCFLDIRSPGLGDTAMYLCATSSRDRGMWNQPQHFGDGTRLSIL.

This clone showed up just once. This chain joins TRBV9 and TRBJ1-6; D remains ambiguous. V lost 4 bases and J 4 bases, leaving 15 bases between the germline ends. The CDR3 has 16 amino acids. Germline CDR1 and CDR2: SGDLS and YYNGEE. The CDR3 bases are TGTGCCAGCAGCCCTTCGGAGGCGACTTATAATTCACCCCTCCACTTT. It encodes CASSPSEATYNSPLHF.

V gene TRBV5-1 combines with J gene TRBJ2-7, with 9 bases identical to TRBD2. The germline V gene has CDR1 SGHRS and CDR2 YFSETQ. The CDR3 has 15 amino acids. The J segment lost 4 bases and the V segment lost 4 bases, leaving 9 bases of the junction unmatched. CDR3 in amino acids: CASSPNSGGGYEQYF. CDR3 bases: TGCGCCAGCAGCCCCAATAGCGGGGGTGGATACGAGCAGTACTTC.

The V gene is TRBV4-1, the J gene TRBJ1-3, with D maybe TRBD1 (5 bases). V lost 1 base and J lost 4, with 11 bases in between. This CDR3 spans 15 amino acids. Germline CDR1 and CDR2: MGHRA and YSYEKL. This CDR3 is CASSQVPDSGNTIYF. The CDR3 DNA is TGCGCCAGCAGCCAAGTCCCCGACAGCGGAAACACCATATATTTT.

This clone occurred once. The chain joins TRBV6-5 to TRBJ1-2; 8 nucleotides align to TRBD1. Germline V CDR1 and CDR2: MNHEY, SVGAGI. This CDR3 contains 14 residues. V lost 5 bases and J lost 8; bases outside the gene matches: 10. The CDR3 loop reads CASSPGQGWQGYTF. CDR3 nucleotide sequence: TGTGCCAGCAGTCCCGGACAGGGTTGGCAAGGCTACACCTTC.

The V and J genes are TRBV2 and TRBJ2-7; 10 nucleotides line up with TRBD1. The CDR3 has 16 amino acids. CDR1 and CDR2 from the germline V gene are SNHLY and FYNNEI. The V segment lost 8 bases and the J segment 1 base; nucleotides outside the gene matches: 11. CDR3 amino acids: CASSSPGQGNSYEQYF. CDR3 DNA sequence: TGTGCCAGCTCGAGTCCGGGACAGGGGAATTCCTACGAGCAGTACTTC.

This chain links TRBV3-1 (or the pseudogene TRBV3-2) with TRBJ2-3; D possibly corresponds to TRBD2 (5 bases). Germline assignment: CDR1 LGHDT and CDR2 YNNKEL (reference sequence). The CDR3 extends over 15 amino acids. V was pared by 7 bases and J by 0 bases, with 14 bases between. CDR3 in DNA: TGTGCCAGCACCTACGGGGTAGGAAGCACAGATACGCAGTATTTT. Its translation is CASTYGVGSTDTQYF.

The chain recombines TRBV9 with TRBJ1-2, with a tentative D call TRBD1 (6 bases). With 0 bases removed from V and 5 bases from J, the gap between germline ends came to 20 bases. Germline V gene sequence: CDR1 SGDLS, CDR2 YYNGEE. This CDR3 region has 17 residues. CDR3 bases: TGTGCCAGCAGCGTAGAGTCAGGGGTCACCTTGCCGTATGGCTACACCTTC. Its translation: CASSVESGVTLPYGYTF. The full variable domain, completed using reference TRBV9 and TRBJ1-2, is DSGVTQTPKHLITATGQRVTLRCSPRSGDLSVYWYQQSLDQGLQFLIQYYNGEERAKGNILERFSAQQFPDLHSELNLSSLELGDSALYFCASSVESGVTLPYGYTFGSGTRLTVV.

The rearrangement links TRBV7-9 to TRBJ2-5; D is possibly TRBD2 (5 bases). The germline V gene encodes CDR1 SEHNR and CDR2 FQNEAQ (reference sequence). The CDR3 has 16 amino acids. Trimming removed 3 bases from V and 5 bases from J, with 19 bases in between. The chain's CDR3 is CASSLALKRFNETQYF. CDR3 in DNA: TGTGCCAGCAGCTTGGCTCTTAAGCGGTTCAACGAGACCCAGTACTTC.

The chain uses TRBV30 and TRBJ1-2; D is possibly TRBD1 (6 bases). V was pared by 2 bases and J by 3 bases, with 16 bases between. Germline V gives CDR1 GTSNPN, CDR2 SVGIG (reference sequence). The CDR3 spans 15 residues. The CDR3 spells CAWSRSGAGDYGYTF. CDR3 nucleotides: TGTGCCTGGAGTCGGTCAGGGGCTGGCGACTATGGCTACACCTTC. Full variable domain (missing parts from reference TRBV30 and TRBJ1-2): SQTIHQWPATLVQPVGSPLSLECTVEGTSNPNLYWYRQAAGRGLQLLFYSVGIGQISSEVPQNLSASRPQDRQFILSSKKLLLSDSGFYLCAWSRSGAGDYGYTFGSGTRLTVV.